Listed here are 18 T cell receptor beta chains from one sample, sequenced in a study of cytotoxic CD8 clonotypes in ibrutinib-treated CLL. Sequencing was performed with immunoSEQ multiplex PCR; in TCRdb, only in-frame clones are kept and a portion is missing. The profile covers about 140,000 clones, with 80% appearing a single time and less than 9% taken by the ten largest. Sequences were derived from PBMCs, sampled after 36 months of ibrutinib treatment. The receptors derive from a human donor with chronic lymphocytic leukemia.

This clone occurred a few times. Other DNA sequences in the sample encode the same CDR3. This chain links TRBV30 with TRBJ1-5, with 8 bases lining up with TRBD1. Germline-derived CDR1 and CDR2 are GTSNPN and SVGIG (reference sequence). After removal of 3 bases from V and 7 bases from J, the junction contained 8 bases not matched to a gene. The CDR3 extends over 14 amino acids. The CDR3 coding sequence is TGTGCCTGGAGCCTAGGACAGGGCATCCAGCCCCAGCATTTT. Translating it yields CAWSLGQGIQPQHF.

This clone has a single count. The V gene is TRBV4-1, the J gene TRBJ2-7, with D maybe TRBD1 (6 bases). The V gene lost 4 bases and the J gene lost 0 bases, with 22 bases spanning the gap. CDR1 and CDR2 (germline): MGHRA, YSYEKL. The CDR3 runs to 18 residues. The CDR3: CASSLKARVGRGSYEQYF. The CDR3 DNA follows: TGCGCCAGCAGCCTAAAGGCCCGGGTGGGCAGGGGCTCCTACGAGCAGTACTTC.

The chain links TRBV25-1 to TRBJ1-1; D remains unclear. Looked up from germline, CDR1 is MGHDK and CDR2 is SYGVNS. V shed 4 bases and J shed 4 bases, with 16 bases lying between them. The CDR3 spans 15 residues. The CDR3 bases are TGTGCCAGCAGTGGTACTCTGGACGAGGGCACTGAAGCTTTCTTT. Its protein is CASSGTLDEGTEAFF.

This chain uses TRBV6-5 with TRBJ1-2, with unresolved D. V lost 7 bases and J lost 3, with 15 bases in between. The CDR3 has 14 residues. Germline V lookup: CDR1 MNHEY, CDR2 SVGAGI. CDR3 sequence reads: CASTPSTADYGYTF. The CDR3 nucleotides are TGTGCCAGCACCCCCTCGACGGCTGACTATGGCTACACCTTC.

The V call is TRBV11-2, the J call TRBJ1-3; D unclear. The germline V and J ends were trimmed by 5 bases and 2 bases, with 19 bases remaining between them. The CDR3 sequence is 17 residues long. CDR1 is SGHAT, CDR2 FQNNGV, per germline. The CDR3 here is CASSRLSGGPAGNTIYF. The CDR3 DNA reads TGTGCCAGCAGCCGATTGTCTGGTGGTCCGGCTGGAAACACCATATATTTT. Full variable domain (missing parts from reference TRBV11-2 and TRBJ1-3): EAGVAQSPRYKIIEKRQSVAFWCNPISGHATLYWYQQILGQGPKLLIQFQNNGVVDDSQLPKDRFSAERLKGVDSTLKIQPAKLEDSAVYLCASSRLSGGPAGNTIYFGEGSWLTVV.

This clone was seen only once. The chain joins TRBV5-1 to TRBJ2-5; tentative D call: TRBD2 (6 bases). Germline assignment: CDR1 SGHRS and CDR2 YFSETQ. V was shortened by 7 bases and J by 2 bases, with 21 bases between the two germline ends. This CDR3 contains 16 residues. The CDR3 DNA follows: TGCGCCAGCCAACCAGGGCTCGGGACTCGGCAAGAGACCCAGTACTTC. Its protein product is CASQPGLGTRQETQYF.

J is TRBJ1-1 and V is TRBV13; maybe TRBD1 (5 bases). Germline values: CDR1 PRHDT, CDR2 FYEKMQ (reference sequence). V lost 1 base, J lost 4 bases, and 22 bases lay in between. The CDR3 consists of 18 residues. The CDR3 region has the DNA TGTGCCAGCAGCTTAGTGGAATCTCTCCCGGGGACTGTCACTGAAGCTTTCTTT. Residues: CASSLVESLPGTVTEAFF.

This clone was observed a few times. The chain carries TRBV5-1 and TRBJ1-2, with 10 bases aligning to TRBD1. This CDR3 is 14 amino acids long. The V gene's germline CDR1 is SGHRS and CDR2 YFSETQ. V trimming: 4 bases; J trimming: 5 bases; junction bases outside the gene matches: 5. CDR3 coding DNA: TGCGCCAGCAGCGTTAGGGACAGGGGTTATGGCTACACCTTC. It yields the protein CASSVRDRGYGYTF.

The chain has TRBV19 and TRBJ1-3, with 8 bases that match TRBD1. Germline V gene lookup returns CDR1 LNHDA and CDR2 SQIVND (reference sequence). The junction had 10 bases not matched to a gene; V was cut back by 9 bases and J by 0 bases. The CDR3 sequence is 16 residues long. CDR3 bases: TGTGCCAGCTCCACCGGGACAGGCTACTCTGGAAACACCATATATTTT. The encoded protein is CASSTGTGYSGNTIYF.

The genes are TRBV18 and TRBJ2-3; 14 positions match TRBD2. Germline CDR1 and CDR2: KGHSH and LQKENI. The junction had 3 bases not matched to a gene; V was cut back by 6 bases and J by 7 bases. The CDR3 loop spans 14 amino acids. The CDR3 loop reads CASSGTSGSYTQYF. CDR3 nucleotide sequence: TGTGCCAGCTCCGGGACTAGCGGGAGTTATACGCAGTATTTT.

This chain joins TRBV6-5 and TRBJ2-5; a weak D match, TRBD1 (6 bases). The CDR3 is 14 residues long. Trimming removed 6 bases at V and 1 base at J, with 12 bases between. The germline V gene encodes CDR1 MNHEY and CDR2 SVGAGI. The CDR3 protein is CASRPGQSQETQYF. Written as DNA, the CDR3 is TGTGCCAGCAGGCCTGGACAGTCCCAAGAGACCCAGTACTTC.

CDR3 sequence (DNA): TGTGCCAGCAGCTTTTTGTCGGGGGGCTTCGCAGATACGCAGTATTTT. Residues: CASSFLSGGFADTQYF. This chain links TRBV11-2 with TRBJ2-3, with a possible D match to TRBD2 (7 bases). Germline CDR1 and CDR2: SGHAT and FQNNGV. CDR3 length: 16 residues. Trimming took off 3 bases at V and 4 bases at J, with 17 bases between the two ends. Supplemented by reference TRBV11-2 and TRBJ2-3, the full variable domain reads EAGVAQSPRYKIIEKRQSVAFWCNPISGHATLYWYQQILGQGPKLLIQFQNNGVVDDSQLPKDRFSAERLKGVDSTLKIQPAKLEDSAVYLCASSFLSGGFADTQYFGPGTRLTVL.

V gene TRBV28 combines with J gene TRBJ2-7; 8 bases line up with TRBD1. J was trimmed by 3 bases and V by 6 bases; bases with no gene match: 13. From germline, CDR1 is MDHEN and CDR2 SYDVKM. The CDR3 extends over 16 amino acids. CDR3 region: CASRPLRGRVGYEQYF. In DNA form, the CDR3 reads TGTGCCAGCAGACCCCTCAGGGGGCGCGTTGGCTACGAGCAGTACTTC. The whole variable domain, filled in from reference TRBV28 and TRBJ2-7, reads DVKVTQSSRYLVKRTGEKVFLECVQDMDHENMFWYRQDPGLGLRLIYFSYDVKMKEKGDIPEGYSVSREKKERFSLILESASTNQTSMYLCASRPLRGRVGYEQYFGPGTRLTVT.

The CDR3 region is CAWSAGNYGYTF. CDR3 nucleotide sequence: TGTGCCTGGAGTGCTGGGAACTATGGCTACACCTTC. This chain joins TRBV30 and TRBJ1-2; D is unresolved. This CDR3 region has 12 residues. V gave up 1 base and J gave up 2 bases, with 5 bases separating them. Per germline, CDR1 GTSNPN and CDR2 SVGIG (reference sequence).

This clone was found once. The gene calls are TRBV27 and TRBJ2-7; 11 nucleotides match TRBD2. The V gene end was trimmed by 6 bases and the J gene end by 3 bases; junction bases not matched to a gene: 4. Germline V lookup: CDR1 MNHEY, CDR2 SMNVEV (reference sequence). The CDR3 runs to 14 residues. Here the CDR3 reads CASRDTSGGYEQYF. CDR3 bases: TGTGCCAGCAGGGACACTAGCGGGGGCTACGAGCAGTACTTC.

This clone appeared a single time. CDR3 region: CASSSGSLNQPQHF. As DNA, the CDR3 is TGTGCCAGCAGCTCCGGGTCTTTAAATCAGCCCCAGCATTTT. The chain links TRBV11-2 to TRBJ1-5; D not resolved. Germline lookup yields CDR1 SGHAT and CDR2 FQNNGV. The CDR3 covers 14 residues. V dropped 4 bases and J dropped 4 bases, with 11 bases sitting between them.

CDR3 DNA: TGTGCCAGCAGTTTGGGGACAGGGGGCTACACCTTC. Protein sequence: CASSLGTGGYTF. The V gene is TRBV28, the J gene TRBJ1-2; 9 bases align to TRBD1. Germline CDR1 MDHEN, CDR2 SYDVKM. V shed 3 bases, J shed 8 bases, and the junction held 1 base outside the gene matches. The CDR3 runs 12 residues.

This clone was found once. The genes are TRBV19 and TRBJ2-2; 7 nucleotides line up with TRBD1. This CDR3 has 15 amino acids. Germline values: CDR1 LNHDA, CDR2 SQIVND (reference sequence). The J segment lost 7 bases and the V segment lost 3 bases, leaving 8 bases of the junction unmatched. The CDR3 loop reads CASSIGGTVHGELFF. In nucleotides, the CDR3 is TGTGCCAGTAGTATTGGTGGGACAGTCCACGGGGAGCTGTTTTTT.